The 15 T cell receptor beta chains given below trace back to one sample, sequenced in a study of technical replicates of blood from a few donors. Only in-frame clones appear in the TCRdb table, and some are missing; sequencing was by immunoSEQ multiplex PCR. Of over 55,000 clones listed, around 87% are singletons. The sample was PBMCs. Every receptor here comes from a human donor in good health. Some clones in this sample may be carry-over from other donors' samples.

The chain employs TRBV18 and TRBJ2-3; tentative D call: TRBD1 (5 bases). The V and J ends lost 1 base and 3 bases respectively, with 11 bases between them. The CDR3 spans 15 residues. Germline values: CDR1 KGHSH, CDR2 LQKENI. The CDR3 spells CASSPQNRPTDTQYF. DNA for the CDR3: TGTGCCAGCTCACCACAGAACAGGCCTACAGATACGCAGTATTTT.

CDR3 nucleotide sequence: TGTGCCAGTAACCAGGGACAGAACACCGGGGAGCTGTTTTTT. This translates into CASNQGQNTGELFF. J is TRBJ2-2 and V is TRBV19; possibly TRBD1 for D (6 bases). The CDR3 totals 14 residues. The germline V and J ends were trimmed by 7 bases and 1 base, with 10 bases remaining between them. The V gene's germline CDR1 is LNHDA and CDR2 SQIVND (reference sequence).

This rearrangement joins TRBV5-4 to TRBJ2-3; possibly TRBD1 for D (5 bases). Germline V lookup: CDR1 SGHNT, CDR2 YYREEE (reference sequence). V lost 3 bases and J lost 6, with 11 bases in between. This CDR3 is built from 13 residues. Here the CDR3 DNA reads TGTGCCAGCAGCTCGTCACAGGAGGATACGCAGTATTTT. Protein sequence: CASSSSQEDTQYF. Looking up the rest from reference TRBV5-4 and TRBJ2-3 gives the full variable domain: ETGVTQSPTHLIKTRGQQVTLRCSSQSGHNTVSWYQQALGQGPQFIFQYYREEENGRGNFPPRFSGLQFPNYSSELNVNALELDDSALYLCASSSSQEDTQYFGPGTRLTVL.

The chain links TRBV30 to TRBJ1-3, with a tentative D call TRBD1 (5 bases). Trimming stripped 7 bases from V and 0 bases from J, with 10 bases between. Germline-derived CDR1 and CDR2 are GTSNPN and SVGIG (reference sequence). The CDR3 sequence is 13 residues long. CDR3 nucleotide sequence: TGTGCCTCCCAACAGGACTCTGGAAACACCATATATTTT. Protein product: CASQQDSGNTIYF.

V usage is TRBV21-1 and J usage is TRBJ1-1; the table's D call of TRBD1 was not tested on the DNA. TRBV21-1 is termed a pseudogene. The CDR3 is made up of 13 amino acids. The CDR3 sequence: CASRLDRGTEAFF. CDR3 DNA: TGTGCCAGCAGATTGGACAGGGGAACTGAAGCTTTCTTT.

This clone was seen a single time. CDR3 DNA sequence: TGTGCCAGCAGCCAAGGAGTCGGGACAGGGGGCTTCGAGCAGTACTTC. It codes for CASSQGVGTGGFEQYF. The J gene is TRBJ2-7, the V gene TRBV11-2, with 12 positions matching TRBD1. Germline values: CDR1 SGHAT, CDR2 FQNNGV. V shed 5 bases and J 6 bases; nucleotides not matched to a gene: 11. The CDR3 runs 16 residues.

J is TRBJ1-5 and V is TRBV29-1; no reliable D call. Germline CDR1 is SQVTM and CDR2 is ANQGSEA. The CDR3 spans 13 residues. Trimming cost V 8 bases and J 9 bases, with 20 bases left between them. The CDR3 loop reads CSPAVGRPGPQHF. The DNA of the CDR3 is TGCAGCCCCGCAGTTGGTAGGCCAGGGCCCCAGCATTTT. Combining the CDR3 with reference TRBV29-1 and TRBJ1-5 gives the whole variable domain SAVISQKPSRDICQRGTSLTIQCQVDSQVTMMFWYRQQPGQSLTLIATANQGSEATYESGFVIDKFPISRPNLTFSTLTVSNMSPEDSSIYLCSPAVGRPGPQHFGDGTRLSIL.

The chain has TRBV9 and TRBJ1-3, with 7 bases fitting TRBD1. The trim removed 0 bases at V and 2 bases at J, leaving 5 bases unmatched. Per the germline V gene, CDR1 is SGDLS and CDR2 is YYNGEE. The CDR3 covers 16 residues. CDR3 protein: CASSVEPQGPGNTIYF. The CDR3 DNA reads TGTGCCAGCAGCGTAGAACCACAGGGGCCTGGAAACACCATATATTTT.

The V and J genes are TRBV6-5 and TRBJ1-6; TRBD1 might be the D (5 bases). Per the germline V gene, CDR1 is MNHEY and CDR2 is SVGAGI. CDR3 length: 15 residues. Trimming removed 4 bases from V and 10 bases from J, with 17 bases in between. The CDR3 DNA reads TGTGCCAGCAGTTCCCGGGGAGCGGGGGGGTCACCCCTCCACTTT. It yields the protein CASSSRGAGGSPLHF.

The rearrangement joins TRBV7-2 to TRBJ2-7; 9 bases are shared with TRBD2. The V and J ends lost 4 bases and 3 bases, in that order; junction bases with no gene match: 10. This CDR3 contains 16 residues. Germline CDR1 reads SGHTA; CDR2 reads FQGNSA. In DNA form, the CDR3 reads TGTGCCAGCAGCTCTACCTCACTAGCGGGCATCTACGAGCAGTACTTC. Translating it yields CASSSTSLAGIYEQYF.

The chain recombines TRBV19 with TRBJ1-5; possible D gene TRBD1, 6 bases. This CDR3 is 18 amino acids long. Trimming stripped 2 bases from V and 0 bases from J, with 17 bases between. Germline assignment: CDR1 LNHDA and CDR2 SQIVND (reference sequence). The DNA of the CDR3 is TGTGCCAGTAGTATAAGTCCAGGGGAGGGGTATAGCAATCAGCCCCAGCATTTT. Amino acids: CASSISPGEGYSNQPQHF. The variable domain in full, with the rest retrieved from reference TRBV19 and TRBJ1-5, is DGGITQSPKYLFRKEGQNVTLSCEQNLNHDAMYWYRQDPGQGLRLIYYSQIVNDFQKGDIAEGYSVSREKKESFPLTVTSAQKNPTAFYLCASSISPGEGYSNQPQHFGDGTRLSIL.

The rearrangement links TRBV27 to TRBJ2-7; 11 bases are shared with TRBD2. This CDR3 is 15 amino acids long. From germline, CDR1 is MNHEY and CDR2 SMNVEV (reference sequence). J lost 6 bases, V lost 2 bases, and 6 bases had no gene match. This CDR3 is CASSLVIAGGREQYF. Here the CDR3 DNA reads TGTGCCAGCAGTTTAGTAATAGCGGGAGGGCGCGAGCAGTACTTC.

The rearrangement links TRBV29-1 to TRBJ2-7, with a possible D match to TRBD1 (5 bases). V lost 0 bases and J 4 bases, leaving 7 bases between the germline ends. Germline CDR1 reads SQVTM; CDR2 reads ANQGSEA. The CDR3 is 12 amino acids. The CDR3 DNA reads TGCAGCGTTGAAGATTCAGGGTACGAGCAGTACTTC. Its protein product is CSVEDSGYEQYF.

V usage is TRBV18 and J usage is TRBJ1-1, with a tentative D call TRBD1 (5 bases). Germline-derived CDR1 and CDR2 are KGHSH and LQKENI. Trimming took off 4 bases at V and 0 bases at J, with 18 bases between the two ends. The CDR3 covers 17 residues. In DNA form, the CDR3 reads TGTGCCAGCTCACGGTACCAAGGGGATGTCATGAACACTGAAGCTTTCTTT. This encodes CASSRYQGDVMNTEAFF. Together with reference TRBV18 and TRBJ1-1, the CDR3 gives the full variable domain: NAGVMQNPRHLVRRRGQEARLRCSPMKGHSHVYWYRQLPEEGLKFMVYLQKENIIDESGMPKERFSAEFPKEGPSILRIQQVVRGDSAAYFCASSRYQGDVMNTEAFFGQGTRLTVV.

The chain employs TRBV11-2 and TRBJ2-1; TRBD2 might be the D (5 bases). The ends were cut back, 3 bases at V and 6 bases at J, with 12 bases in the middle. The CDR3 is 14 residues long. Germline CDR1 SGHAT, CDR2 FQNNGV. As DNA, the CDR3 is TGTGCCAGCAGCTTCGCAATACTAGGCAATGAGCAGTTCTTC. It translates to CASSFAILGNEQFF.